The next 30 T cell receptor beta chains were all read from a single sample in a study of tumor-infiltrating lymphocytes in localized non-small cell lung cancer. TCRdb's copy holds only in-frame clones and misses some; the assay was immunoSEQ multiplex PCR. The sample lists about 12,000 clones, about nine tenths occurring once. Sequences were obtained from lung tumor tissue. The receptors shown here come from a human donor with non-small cell lung cancer.

The chain carries TRBV5-5 and TRBJ2-7; D unclear. Trimming removed 4 bases from V and 2 bases from J, with 13 bases in between. Germline values: CDR1 SGHKS, CDR2 YYEKEE (reference sequence). The CDR3 is made up of 14 amino acids. The CDR3 sequence is CASSLDARPYEQYF. The CDR3 DNA sequence: TGTGCCAGCAGCCTGGACGCCCGCCCCTACGAGCAGTACTTC.

The chain uses TRBV28 and TRBJ2-1; perhaps TRBD2 as D (7 bases). CDR1 is MDHEN and CDR2 is SYDVKM in the germline V gene. The CDR3 extends over 17 amino acids. V was trimmed by 5 bases and J by 6 bases, leaving 23 bases between them. CDR3 residues: CASSPGGGSRAVNEQFF. CDR3 coding DNA: TGTGCCAGCAGTCCGGGGGGCGGGAGTAGGGCGGTCAATGAGCAGTTCTTC.

The V and J genes are TRBV30 and TRBJ2-7, with a tentative D call TRBD2 (5 bases). Looked up from germline, CDR1 is GTSNPN and CDR2 is SVGIG (reference sequence). The ends were cut back, 7 bases at V and 6 bases at J, with 16 bases in the middle. The CDR3 has 12 residues. The CDR3 loop is CASEEVFGEQYF. CDR3 nucleotide sequence: TGTGCCTCTGAGGAGGTTTTCGGCGAGCAGTACTTC.

Written as DNA, the CDR3 is TGTGCTAGTGGTTTGGACACGCTCCAAGACACCTCTGGGGCCAACGTCCTGACTTTC. Its protein is CASGLDTLQDTSGANVLTF. The J gene is TRBJ2-6, the V gene TRBV12-5; D is unresolved. Germline V lookup: CDR1 LGHNT, CDR2 FRNRAP. CDR3 length: 19 residues. V lost 1 base, J lost 0 bases, and 16 bases lay in between.

The V gene is TRBV30, the J gene TRBJ2-3; D remains ambiguous. Trimming left V 2 bases short and J 6 bases short, with 12 bases between. The CDR3 sequence is 13 residues long. Germline assignment: CDR1 GTSNPN and CDR2 SVGIG (reference sequence). The CDR3 sequence: CAWSPHMMDTQYF. CDR3 coding DNA: TGTGCCTGGAGTCCCCATATGATGGATACGCAGTATTTT.

This rearrangement joins TRBV29-1 to TRBJ2-1; 7 nucleotides match TRBD2. The V segment lost 3 bases and the J segment 4 bases; nucleotides outside the gene matches: 6. Germline V gives CDR1 SQVTM, CDR2 ANQGSEA. The CDR3 covers 14 residues. This chain's CDR3 is CSVEVGGRYNEQFF. The CDR3 coding sequence is TGCAGCGTTGAGGTGGGGGGGAGATACAATGAGCAGTTCTTC.

In its sample, this clone was seen once. The chain has TRBV10-3 and TRBJ2-3; D uncertain. Trimming shortened V by 0 bases and J by 5 bases, and 12 bases separated the two germline ends. This CDR3 has 15 amino acids. In germline, CDR1 is ENHRY, CDR2 SYGVKD. The CDR3 loop reads CAISESLELGDTQYF. CDR3 coding DNA: TGTGCCATCAGTGAGTCGCTAGAATTGGGAGATACGCAGTATTTT.

V gene TRBV5-1 combines with J gene TRBJ2-2; D perhaps matches TRBD2 (5 bases). Germline V lookup: CDR1 SGHRS, CDR2 YFSETQ. Trimming pared 4 bases from V and 7 bases from J, leaving 14 bases between. The CDR3 length is 14 residues. The CDR3 DNA reads TGCGCCAGCAGCCCCGCGGAGGTTGGCGGGGAGCTGTTTTTT. Protein product: CASSPAEVGGELFF.

The rearrangement links TRBV7-2 to TRBJ2-7; 7 nucleotides line up with TRBD2. The CDR3 contains 15 residues. V shed 5 bases, J shed 6 bases, and the junction held 13 bases outside the gene matches. Germline V lookup: CDR1 SGHTA, CDR2 FQGNSA. CDR3 loop: CASSTRTGLSIEQYF. As DNA, the CDR3 is TGTGCCAGCAGCACCCGGACGGGACTATCGATCGAGCAGTACTTC.

CDR3 DNA: TGTGCCAGCAGTGACAGGGACACCGGGGAGCTGTTTTTT. Residues: CASSDRDTGELFF. V and J are TRBV6-5 and TRBJ2-2, with TRBD1 identical over 7 bases. Germline assignment: CDR1 MNHEY and CDR2 SVGAGI. There are 13 residues in the CDR3. The junction had 0 bases not matched to a gene; V was cut back by 5 bases and J by 3 bases.

The chain couples TRBV6-6 to TRBJ1-1; no reliable D call. With 5 bases removed from V and 6 bases from J, the gap between germline ends came to 13 bases. The CDR3 is made up of 13 amino acids. The germline V gene encodes CDR1 MNHNY and CDR2 SVGAGI (reference sequence). CDR3 in amino acids: CASSPHERAEAFF. CDR3 nucleotide sequence: TGTGCCAGCAGTCCCCATGAGCGGGCTGAAGCTTTCTTT.

This clone was recorded a few times. The chain links TRBV25-1 to TRBJ2-5; D possibly matches TRBD1 or TRBD2 (5 bases each). CDR1 MGHDK and CDR2 SYGVNS come from the germline V gene. V lost 3 bases and J lost 2, with 13 bases in between. The CDR3 has 15 residues. The DNA for the CDR3 is TGTGCCAGCAGTGACCCGGGACCCTTACAAGAGACCCAGTACTTC. Its protein product is CASSDPGPLQETQYF.

This chain connects TRBV7-8 to TRBJ2-7; no clear D gene. Germline V gene sequence: CDR1 SGHVS, CDR2 FQNEAQ. CDR3 length equals 12 residues. Trimming pared 5 bases from V and 5 bases from J, leaving 10 bases between. As DNA, the CDR3 is TGTGCCAGCAGCCCGAGTTTTGACGAGCAGTACTTC. It translates to CASSPSFDEQYF.

The rearrangement links TRBV29-1 to TRBJ2-1; D may be TRBD1 or TRBD2 (5 bases each). This CDR3 has 15 amino acids. V was pared by 5 bases and J by 3 bases, with 17 bases between. Germline V gene lookup returns CDR1 SQVTM and CDR2 ANQGSEA. CDR3 region: CSVLETRDRYNEQFF. CDR3 DNA: TGCAGCGTTCTCGAAACACGGGACCGCTACAATGAGCAGTTCTTC.

This sequence joins TRBV29-1 and TRBJ2-7; weak D call: TRBD2 (5 bases). The V end was cut by 7 bases, the J end by 2 bases, with 12 bases between. Germline V lookup: CDR1 SQVTM, CDR2 ANQGSEA. The CDR3 is made up of 12 amino acids. The CDR3, as DNA: TGCAGCGCGGGAACACTGACCTACGAGCAGTACTTC. Translated, it gives CSAGTLTYEQYF.

The chain uses TRBV28 and TRBJ1-1; the D gene is possibly TRBD1 (5 bases). The CDR3 is 17 residues long. The germline V gene has CDR1 MDHEN and CDR2 SYDVKM. Trimming took off 4 bases at V and 5 bases at J, with 23 bases between the two ends. The CDR3 here is CASSSILRRGGGTEAFF. The CDR3 DNA sequence: TGTGCCAGCAGTTCTATCCTCCGACGGGGCGGTGGGACTGAAGCTTTCTTT.

This chain connects TRBV10-2 to TRBJ2-7, with D perhaps matching TRBD1 or TRBD2 (7 bases each). Trimming removed 6 bases at V and 0 bases at J, with 15 bases between. The CDR3 contains 15 residues. Germline-derived CDR1 and CDR2 are WSHSY and SAAADI. The CDR3 loop reads CASRGGRGPSYEQYF. CDR3 DNA sequence: TGCGCCAGCAGGGGGGGGAGGGGGCCCTCCTACGAGCAGTACTTC.

This chain links TRBV7-2 with TRBJ2-4; D possibly corresponds to TRBD2 (5 bases). The length of the CDR3 is 12 residues. V gave up 3 bases and J gave up 5 bases, with 5 bases separating them. CDR1 and CDR2 from the germline V gene are SGHTA and FQGNSA. CDR3 sequence (DNA): TGTGCCAGCAGCTTCGGGGAAAACATTCAGTACTTC. Amino acids: CASSFGENIQYF.

This chain joins TRBV15 and TRBJ2-3, with 8 bases that match TRBD1. This CDR3 has 17 residues. Germline trimming cut 0 bases from V and 3 bases from J; bases unmatched to any gene: 8. Germline V gene lookup returns CDR1 LNHNV and CDR2 YYDKDF (reference sequence). The CDR3 region is CATSRDPRQGLTDTQYF. Written as DNA, the CDR3 is TGTGCCACCAGCAGAGATCCCCGACAGGGGTTAACAGATACGCAGTATTTT.

This chain joins TRBV18 and TRBJ2-6; 7 positions agree with TRBD1. From germline, CDR1 is KGHSH and CDR2 LQKENI. V lost 6 bases to trimming and J lost 0 bases; unmatched junction nucleotides: 8. This CDR3 spans 17 amino acids. CDR3 protein: CASSPTDRPSGANVLTF. The CDR3 DNA reads TGTGCCAGCTCTCCGACGGACAGGCCCTCTGGGGCCAACGTCCTGACTTTC. The full variable domain, in which reference TRBV18 and TRBJ2-6 provide the parts outside the CDR3, is NAGVMQNPRHLVRRRGQEARLRCSPMKGHSHVYWYRQLPEEGLKFMVYLQKENIIDESGMPKERFSAEFPKEGPSILRIQQVVRGDSAAYFCASSPTDRPSGANVLTFGAGSRLTVL.

This chain links TRBV5-1 with TRBJ2-1; TRBD1 is a possible D gene (6 bases). Germline V gene sequence: CDR1 SGHRS, CDR2 YFSETQ. The CDR3 spans 15 residues. V lost 0 bases, J lost 1 base, and 8 bases lay in between. The CDR3 DNA is TGCGCCAGCAGCTTGGGGCAGGGGTCCTACAATGAGCAGTTCTTC. It is translated as CASSLGQGSYNEQFF.

This chain's CDR3 is CASSRNSDTYF. CDR3 DNA: TGTGCCAGCAGTCGAAATAGCGATACGTACTTC. V usage is TRBV28 and J usage is TRBJ2-5; tentatively, D is TRBD2 (5 bases). V lost 5 bases and J 13 bases, leaving 14 bases between the germline ends. The CDR3 spans 11 residues. Germline assignment: CDR1 MDHEN and CDR2 SYDVKM.

As DNA, the CDR3 is TGTGCCAGTCGTCCTGCCCAGGACTATGAGCAGTTCTTC. Residues: CASRPAQDYEQFF. This chain links TRBV6-5 with TRBJ2-1; a possible D gene is TRBD2 (5 bases). V lost 9 bases and J 8 bases, leaving 17 bases between the germline ends. CDR3 length: 13 amino acids. In germline, CDR1 is MNHEY, CDR2 SVGAGI.

The V call is TRBV6-5, the J call TRBJ2-7; 8 nucleotides line up with TRBD1. V lost 6 bases and J lost 5; bases outside the gene matches: 9. CDR3 length: 14 residues. Looked up from germline, CDR1 is MNHEY and CDR2 is SVGAGI. CDR3 bases: TGTGCCAGCAGGACTCGGACAGGGATAAACGAGCAGTACTTC. Translation: CASRTRTGINEQYF.

The rearrangement uses TRBV28 and TRBJ1-1; no firm D call. With 4 bases removed from V and 3 bases from J, the gap between germline ends came to 15 bases. The germline gives CDR1 MDHEN, CDR2 SYDVKM. The length of the CDR3 is 15 residues. The CDR3 DNA sequence: TGTGCCAGCAGTTCGGGGTTGAGAAGGTACACTGAAGCTTTCTTT. Protein sequence: CASSSGLRRYTEAFF.

The chain uses TRBV14 and TRBJ2-7, with TRBD2 as a possible D gene (6 bases). The V gene lost 1 base and the J gene lost 7 bases, with 20 bases spanning the gap. Germline CDR1 SGHDN, CDR2 FVKESK. This CDR3 region has 16 residues. The CDR3 sequence: CASSQGTALTAGEQYF. In DNA form, the CDR3 reads TGTGCCAGCAGCCAAGGGACTGCCCTGACTGCGGGGGAGCAGTACTTC.

This clone turned up a few times. The chain links TRBV6-6 to TRBJ2-1; 8 bases map to TRBD2. The CDR3 has 15 amino acids. The J segment lost 10 bases and the V segment lost 3 bases, leaving 11 bases of the junction unmatched. Per the germline V gene, CDR1 is MNHNY and CDR2 is SVGAGI (reference sequence). CDR3 loop: CASSYGSGTSEEQFF. The CDR3 DNA reads as TGTGCCAGCAGTTATGGTAGCGGGACGTCGGAAGAGCAGTTCTTC.

V is TRBV29-1 and J is TRBJ2-7; D possibly corresponds to TRBD2 (5 bases). CDR1 and CDR2 (germline): SQVTM, ANQGSEA. The CDR3 has 13 residues. V gave up 1 base and J gave up 5 bases, with 12 bases separating them. The CDR3 here is CSVEGFVGDEQYF. CDR3 coding DNA: TGCAGCGTTGAAGGGTTCGTGGGAGACGAGCAGTACTTC.

The chain links TRBV7-2 to TRBJ2-4; the D is unclear. CDR3 size: 14 residues. Germline assignment: CDR1 SGHTA and CDR2 FQGNSA. Trimming cost V 5 bases and J 4 bases, with 12 bases left between them. The CDR3 sequence is CASSPQVKKNIQYF. The CDR3 DNA reads as TGTGCCAGCAGCCCCCAGGTGAAGAAAAACATTCAGTACTTC.

The chain carries TRBV10-3 and TRBJ1-5; 9 bases match TRBD1. The V and J ends lost 4 bases and 7 bases, in that order; junction bases with no gene match: 11. The germline gives CDR1 ENHRY, CDR2 SYGVKD. This CDR3 has 16 amino acids. The DNA for the CDR3 is TGTGCCATCAGTGCGCGGGGGACAGGGTTTGGGCAGCCCCAGCATTTT. This codes for CAISARGTGFGQPQHF.